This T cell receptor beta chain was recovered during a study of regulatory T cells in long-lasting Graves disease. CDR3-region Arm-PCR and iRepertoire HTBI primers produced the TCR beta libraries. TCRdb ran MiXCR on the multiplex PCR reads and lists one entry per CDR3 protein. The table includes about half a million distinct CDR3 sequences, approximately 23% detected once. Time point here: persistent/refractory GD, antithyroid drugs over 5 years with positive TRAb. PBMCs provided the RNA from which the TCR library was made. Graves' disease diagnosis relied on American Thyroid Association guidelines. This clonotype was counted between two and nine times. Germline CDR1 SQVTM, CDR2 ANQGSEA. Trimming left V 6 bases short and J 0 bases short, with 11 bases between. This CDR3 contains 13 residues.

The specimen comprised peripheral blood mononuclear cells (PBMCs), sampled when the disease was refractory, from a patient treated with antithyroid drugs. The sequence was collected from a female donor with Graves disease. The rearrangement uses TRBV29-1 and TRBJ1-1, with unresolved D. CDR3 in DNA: TGCAGCGTCTCCGGCAGTGTGAACACTGAAGCTTTCTTT. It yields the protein CSVSGSVNTEAFF.